These 2 T cell receptor beta chains share one sample of origin, sequenced in a study of blood T cells in healthy people across ages. The authors ran a second PCR of roughly 6 to 12 cycles using a sample-barcoded 5' primer and a J-beta primer mix. TCRdb itself ran the 5' RACE reads through MiXCR, one entry per CDR3 protein. The repertoire holds hundreds of thousands of distinct CDR3 sequences, with under 25% as singletons. The sequencing input was blood. The receptors shown here come from a man in his 70s in good health.

This clonotype was counted at least ten times. V gene TRBV20-1 combines with J gene TRBJ2-1; D perhaps matches TRBD1 (6 bases). Germline values: CDR1 DFQATT, CDR2 SNEGSKA (reference sequence). The CDR3 runs 16 residues. Trimming pared 0 bases from V and 6 bases from J, leaving 18 bases between. The CDR3 sequence: CSARDSGTLFGNEQFF. CDR3 DNA: TGCAGTGCTAGAGATTCCGGGACACTTTTCGGCAATGAGCAGTTCTTC.

The table lists this clonotype with a few counts. The chain has TRBV7-9 and TRBJ1-2, with D unresolved. CDR1 is SEHNR, CDR2 FQNEAQ, per germline (reference sequence). Trimming shortened V by 6 bases and J by 6 bases, and 14 bases separated the two germline ends. The CDR3 has 13 amino acids. Written as DNA, the CDR3 is TGTGCCAGCAGTATACCCAGTAGGAATGGCTACACCTTC. This gives the protein CASSIPSRNGYTF.